The rows below give T cell receptor beta chains drawn from one sample of a study of blood T cell repertoires in COVID-19. Using immunoSEQ multiplex PCR, the repertoire was profiled, and TCRdb retains in-frame clones only, with some absent. The data show 160,000 or so clones, 80% to 90% seen once. The material sequenced was peripheral blood. Receptor source: a woman between 70 and 85 years old with acute or convalescent COVID-19. CDR3s include the opening cysteine and the closing phenylalanine or tryptophan. Each record gives: clone size, D gene, J gene, V gene, CDR3 DNA, CDR3 protein. D genes are given only for firm matches. A clone size is listed for some rows: how often the clone was seen (once, few, many), or a class if it is expanded.

abundance: NA; d_gene: NA; j_gene: TRBJ1-2; v_gene: TRBV6-5; CDR3nt: TGTGCCAGCAGCTCTCTTATTTATGGCTACACCTTC; CDR3aa: CASSSLIYGYTF
abundance: NA; d_gene: TRBD1; j_gene: TRBJ2-1; v_gene: TRBV2; CDR3nt: TGTGCCAGCAGTCCGACGATATTACAGGGGGCGAGAGGTGAGCAGTTCTTC; CDR3aa: CASSPTILQGARGEQFF
abundance: NA; d_gene: NA; j_gene: TRBJ2-2; v_gene: TRBV6-4; CDR3nt: TGTGCCAGCAGTGAGCGGGCGGGAAACACCGGGGAGCTGTTTTTT; CDR3aa: CASSERAGNTGELFF
abundance: NA; d_gene: NA; j_gene: TRBJ1-6; v_gene: TRBV30; CDR3nt: TGTGCCTGGAGGCCAGGGAACAATAATTCACCCCTCCACTTT; CDR3aa: CAWRPGNNNSPLHF
abundance: NA; d_gene: TRBD1; j_gene: TRBJ1-1; v_gene: TRBV5-1; CDR3nt: TGCGCCAGCAGCCAAGGACAGGGCCGCACTGAAGCTTTCTTT; CDR3aa: CASSQGQGRTEAFF
abundance: NA; d_gene: NA; j_gene: TRBJ1-2; v_gene: TRBV4-3; CDR3nt: TGCGCCAGCAGCCAAGACTCACAGGGCTATGGCTACACCTTC; CDR3aa: CASSQDSQGYGYTF
abundance: few; d_gene: NA; j_gene: TRBJ1-2; v_gene: TRBV2; CDR3nt: TGTGCCAGCAGTGAATTTGGTGGACAGAACTATGGCTACACCTTC; CDR3aa: CASSEFGGQNYGYTF
abundance: NA; d_gene: NA; j_gene: TRBJ2-3; v_gene: TRBV2; CDR3nt: TGTGCCAGCAGTGTTGGTGTAACAGGCACAGATACGCAGTATTTT; CDR3aa: CASSVGVTGTDTQYF
abundance: NA; d_gene: NA; j_gene: TRBJ2-1; v_gene: TRBV6-5; CDR3nt: TGTGCCAGCAGCAACCCCAGGTCACAGCAGTTCTTC; CDR3aa: CASSNPRSQQFF
abundance: NA; d_gene: NA; j_gene: TRBJ1-4; v_gene: TRBV4-1; CDR3nt: TGCGCCAGCAGCCAAGGGCCGGGAGCAACTAATGAAAAACTGTTTTTT; CDR3aa: CASSQGPGATNEKLFF
abundance: NA; d_gene: TRBD1; j_gene: TRBJ2-5; v_gene: TRBV6-1; CDR3nt: TGTGCCAGCAGTGAAAGGTTCTACGGGACAGGGGGCGGCCAAGAGACCCAGTACTTC; CDR3aa: CASSERFYGTGGGQETQYF
abundance: NA; d_gene: NA; j_gene: TRBJ2-7; v_gene: TRBV9; CDR3nt: TGTGCCAGCAGCGTAGATGAGGACTACGAGCAGTACTTC; CDR3aa: CASSVDEDYEQYF
abundance: NA; d_gene: NA; j_gene: TRBJ1-1; v_gene: TRBV21-1; CDR3nt: TGTGCCAGCAGCCCTCGGACAGGGGGATACACTGAAGCTTTCTTT; CDR3aa: CASSPRTGGYTEAFF
abundance: once; d_gene: NA; j_gene: TRBJ1-1; v_gene: TRBV4-3; CDR3nt: TGCGCCAGCAGCCAGGATCACAGGATCGTCGCGAGGAGGGCTGAAGCTTTCTTT; CDR3aa: CASSQDHRIVARRAEAFF
abundance: NA; d_gene: NA; j_gene: TRBJ1-4; v_gene: TRBV5-1; CDR3nt: TGCGCCAGCAGCTTAGGGGAGGGGGAAAAACTGTTTTTT; CDR3aa: CASSLGEGEKLFF
abundance: NA; d_gene: NA; j_gene: TRBJ2-7; v_gene: TRBV7-6; CDR3nt: TGTGCCAGCAGCTTACCGACGGGCCTCAGGGTCATCGGGTATGTGTACGAGCAGTACTTC; CDR3aa: CASSLPTGLRVIGYVYEQYF
abundance: NA; d_gene: NA; j_gene: TRBJ2-1; v_gene: TRBV4-1; CDR3nt: TGCGCCAGCAGCCAAGGGGAGGTACCATACAATGAGCAGTTCTTC; CDR3aa: CASSQGEVPYNEQFF
abundance: NA; d_gene: TRBD1; j_gene: TRBJ2-5; v_gene: TRBV15; CDR3nt: TGTGCCACCAGCAGAGGGGACAGTCGGGAGACCCAGTACTTC; CDR3aa: CATSRGDSRETQYF
abundance: NA; d_gene: NA; j_gene: TRBJ2-7; v_gene: TRBV4-1; CDR3nt: TGCGCCAGCAGCCCCCCCGGAGTCTCCTCCTACGAGCAGTACTTC; CDR3aa: CASSPPGVSSYEQYF
abundance: NA; d_gene: NA; j_gene: TRBJ1-6; v_gene: TRBV10-3; CDR3nt: TGTGCCATCAGTGAGGGGCAGGCTGGCAATTCACCCCTCCACTTT; CDR3aa: CAISEGQAGNSPLHF
abundance: NA; d_gene: NA; j_gene: TRBJ1-5; v_gene: TRBV6-2/TRBV6-3; CDR3nt: TGTGCCAGCAGTTATTTGGCGGCTCGGCCCCAGCATTTT; CDR3aa: CASSYLAARPQHF
abundance: NA; d_gene: TRBD1; j_gene: TRBJ2-3; v_gene: TRBV7-8; CDR3nt: TGTGCCAGCAGCCCCCACCGGACAGGGGGCCCAGATACGCAGTATTTT; CDR3aa: CASSPHRTGGPDTQYF
abundance: NA; d_gene: TRBD1; j_gene: TRBJ2-5; v_gene: TRBV5-1; CDR3nt: TGCGCCAGCAGCTCAGGGACAGGGGGCGAGGTGACCCAGTACTTC; CDR3aa: CASSSGTGGEVTQYF
abundance: NA; d_gene: NA; j_gene: TRBJ1-2; v_gene: TRBV7-2; CDR3nt: TGTGCCAGCAGCTCTACAAAGGGGGGGGGTAGCTATGGCTACACCTTC; CDR3aa: CASSSTKGGGSYGYTF
abundance: once; d_gene: TRBD2; j_gene: TRBJ2-1; v_gene: TRBV6-6; CDR3nt: TGTGCCAGCAGTTACTTCGCGGGGGACGGTGAGCAGTTCTTC; CDR3aa: CASSYFAGDGEQFF
abundance: NA; d_gene: TRBD2; j_gene: TRBJ2-3; v_gene: TRBV5-1; CDR3nt: TGCGCCAGCAGCTTGGGCGGGACTAGCGGTTCTACAGATACGCAGTATTTT; CDR3aa: CASSLGGTSGSTDTQYF
abundance: NA; d_gene: TRBD1; j_gene: TRBJ2-1; v_gene: TRBV5-4; CDR3nt: TGTGCCAGCAGCTGGCAGACAGGGGATGAGCAGTTCTTC; CDR3aa: CASSWQTGDEQFF
abundance: NA; d_gene: NA; j_gene: TRBJ2-7; v_gene: TRBV9; CDR3nt: TGTGCCAGCAGCGTCGGACAGAGCTCCTACGAGCAGTACTTC; CDR3aa: CASSVGQSSYEQYF
abundance: few; d_gene: TRBD1; j_gene: TRBJ1-5; v_gene: TRBV7-9; CDR3nt: TGTGCCAGCAGCCGAGGACAGGACAATCAGCCCCAGCATTTT; CDR3aa: CASSRGQDNQPQHF
abundance: NA; d_gene: TRBD1; j_gene: TRBJ1-1; v_gene: TRBV5-1; CDR3nt: TGCGCCAGCAGCTTGAGGACAGGGGTGACTGAAGCTTTCTTT; CDR3aa: CASSLRTGVTEAFF
abundance: NA; d_gene: NA; j_gene: TRBJ1-1; v_gene: TRBV5-1; CDR3nt: TGCGCCAGCAGCTTGGCCGGGGGTTTAAACACTGAAGCTTTCTTT; CDR3aa: CASSLAGGLNTEAFF
abundance: NA; d_gene: TRBD1; j_gene: TRBJ1-5; v_gene: TRBV19; CDR3nt: TGTGCCAGTAGTATAGAGGACAGGGGAGGTCAGCCCCAGCATTTT; CDR3aa: CASSIEDRGGQPQHF
abundance: NA; d_gene: NA; j_gene: TRBJ1-2; v_gene: TRBV5-1; CDR3nt: TGCGCCAGCAGCTTGGAATCGGGGTTTTTCTACACCTTC; CDR3aa: CASSLESGFFYTF
abundance: NA; d_gene: TRBD2; j_gene: TRBJ2-1; v_gene: TRBV11-2; CDR3nt: TGTGCCAGCAGCTTAATGCAGACTAGCGGGAGCAATGAGCAGTTCTTC; CDR3aa: CASSLMQTSGSNEQFF
abundance: NA; d_gene: NA; j_gene: TRBJ1-5; v_gene: TRBV19; CDR3nt: TGTGCCAGTAGTATAAGGAGCAGGGGTCAGCCCCAGCATTTT; CDR3aa: CASSIRSRGQPQHF
abundance: NA; d_gene: TRBD2; j_gene: TRBJ2-7; v_gene: TRBV4-1; CDR3nt: TGCGCCAGCAGCCAAGCTGGCGGGGGGGGCTACGAGCAGTACTTC; CDR3aa: CASSQAGGGGYEQYF
abundance: once; d_gene: TRBD2; j_gene: TRBJ2-2; v_gene: TRBV28; CDR3nt: TGTGCCAGCAGACCCGGACTAGCGGTTTACACCGGGGAGCTGTTTTTT; CDR3aa: CASRPGLAVYTGELFF
abundance: NA; d_gene: NA; j_gene: TRBJ2-1; v_gene: TRBV6-5; CDR3nt: TGTGCCAGCAGTTCTACAGGCAGCTACAATGAGCAGTTCTTC; CDR3aa: CASSSTGSYNEQFF
abundance: NA; d_gene: NA; j_gene: TRBJ1-5; v_gene: TRBV18; CDR3nt: TGTGCCAGCTCATCGGGTGACAGCCGCAATCAGCCCCAGCATTTT; CDR3aa: CASSSGDSRNQPQHF
abundance: NA; d_gene: NA; j_gene: TRBJ2-5; v_gene: TRBV5-1; CDR3nt: TGCGCCAGCAGCGGCGGGACTTACCAAGAGACCCAGTACTTC; CDR3aa: CASSGGTYQETQYF
abundance: NA; d_gene: NA; j_gene: TRBJ2-5; v_gene: TRBV7-9; CDR3nt: TGTGCCAGCAGTAGTGAAGAGACCCAGTACTTC; CDR3aa: CASSSEETQYF